The rows below give T cell receptor beta chains drawn from one sample of a study of siplizumab effects on memory and regulatory T cells. Assay: immunoSEQ multiplex PCR; the TCRdb copy retains only in-frame clones and omits some. The profile shows about 100,000 clones, approximately 90% of them singletons. The source material was Tregs sorted from blood. These receptors were taken from a human donor in good health. The CDR3 runs from the conserved cysteine through the conserved F or W. D genes are given only for firm matches. Some rows mark clone size as missing; the rest say once, few, many or name a class of expanded clone.

clone size,J gene,D gene,V gene,CDR3 protein,CDR3 DNA
-,TRBJ1-5,-,TRBV19,CACKGGKPRNQPQHF,TGTGCCTGTAAGGGGGGGAAACCGCGCAATCAGCCCCAGCATTTT
-,TRBJ2-7,TRBD1,TRBV5-6,CASSIDRAYEQYF,TGTGCCAGCAGCATCGACAGGGCCTACGAGCAGTACTTC
-,TRBJ2-3,-,TRBV25-1,CASSQLGADTQYF,TGTGCCAGCTCCCAACTTGGGGCGGATACGCAGTATTTT
-,TRBJ1-4,-,TRBV6-6,CASSYVGGEEKLFF,TGTGCCAGCAGTTACGTGGGCGGTGAAGAAAAACTGTTTTTT
few,TRBJ2-2,TRBD2,TRBV28,CASSITSATGELFF,TGTGCCAGCTCTATCACTAGCGCCACCGGGGAGCTGTTTTTT
-,TRBJ1-2,TRBD1,TRBV5-1,CASSTGQGALDGYTF,TGCGCCAGCAGCACGGGACAGGGAGCCCTAGATGGCTACACCTTC
-,TRBJ2-5,-,TRBV14,CASSPLLLGETQYF,TGTGCCAGCAGCCCCCTGTTACTGGGAGAGACCCAGTACTTC
-,TRBJ2-2,-,TRBV5-6,CASSPRAQNTGELFF,TGTGCCAGCAGCCCCCGGGCCCAGAACACCGGGGAGCTGTTTTTT
once,TRBJ1-5,-,TRBV6-5,CASSYDPRIPNQPQHF,TGTGCCAGCAGTTACGATCCCAGGATCCCCAATCAGCCCCAGCATTTT
-,TRBJ2-5,-,TRBV18,CASSQYQETQYF,TGTGCCAGCTCACAGTACCAAGAGACCCAGTACTTC
-,TRBJ1-2,-,TRBV19,CASSTKQGSDYGYTF,TGTGCCAGTAGTACCAAACAGGGATCCGACTATGGCTACACCTTC
once,TRBJ2-5,-,TRBV7-9,CASSLRLVSETQYF,TGTGCCAGCAGCCTCCGACTAGTTTCAGAGACCCAGTACTTC
-,TRBJ1-1,-,TRBV11-2,CASSSLFFPLVEAFF,TGTGCCAGCAGCTCCCTATTCTTCCCCTTGGTTGAAGCTTTCTTT
-,TRBJ2-3,-,TRBV7-9,CASSSLVWSRGTDTQYF,TGTGCCAGCAGCTCTCTAGTTTGGAGTCGCGGCACAGATACGCAGTATTTT
-,TRBJ2-7,-,TRBV5-1,CASSLVSTYEQYF,TGCGCCAGCAGCTTGGTCAGTACCTACGAGCAGTACTTC
-,TRBJ2-2,-,TRBV11-2,CASRATGNTGELFF,TGTGCCAGCAGAGCGACAGGGAACACCGGGGAGCTGTTTTTT
few,TRBJ2-7,-,TRBV6-5,CASSSNRVSYEQYF,TGTGCCAGCAGTAGTAACAGGGTTTCCTACGAGCAGTACTTC
-,TRBJ1-5,-,TRBV6-6,CASSHGGQPQHF,TGTGCCAGCAGTCACGGGGGACAGCCCCAGCATTTT
few,TRBJ1-1,TRBD1,TRBV5-1,CASSFDDRVGNTEAFF,TGCGCCAGCAGCTTCGACGACAGGGTGGGGAACACTGAAGCTTTCTTT
-,TRBJ1-1,-,TRBV14,CASSPSGTPNTEAFF,TGTGCCAGCAGCCCCTCCGGGACACCAAACACTGAAGCTTTCTTT
-,TRBJ1-2,-,TRBV5-5,CASSLGQEGGYTF,TGTGCCAGCAGCTTGGGACAAGAGGGGGGCTACACCTTC
-,TRBJ2-1,TRBD2,TRBV6-4,CASSVRAGGIEQFF,TGTGCCAGCAGTGTAAGAGCGGGAGGTATTGAGCAGTTCTTC
-,TRBJ2-5,TRBD2,TRBV4-1,CASSFEREKGRTQYF,TGCGCCAGCAGCTTCGAGCGGGAGAAGGGGAGGACCCAGTACTTC
-,TRBJ1-4,TRBD1,TRBV7-9,CASSVLRKGAEKLFF,TGTGCCAGCAGCGTGCTACGGAAGGGGGCGGAGAAACTGTTTTTT
-,TRBJ1-4,-,TRBV2,CASLRAPNEKLFF,TGTGCCAGCCTCAGGGCCCCAAATGAAAAACTGTTTTTT
-,TRBJ1-4,TRBD1,TRBV5-1,CASSVQGAPTNEKLFF,TGCGCCAGCAGCGTTCAGGGGGCGCCGACTAATGAAAAACTGTTTTTT
once,TRBJ2-7,-,TRBV5-1,CASSLSGGISNEQYF,TGCGCCAGCAGCTTGAGCGGCGGGATAAGTAACGAGCAGTACTTC
once,TRBJ2-7,TRBD2,TRBV2,CASRRDSGGSYEQYF,TGTGCCAGCAGGAGAGATAGCGGGGGCTCCTACGAGCAGTACTTC
-,TRBJ2-4,-,TRBV18,CASSPPEGVNIQYF,TGTGCCAGCTCACCACCGGAAGGGGTCAACATTCAGTACTTC
-,TRBJ2-7,-,TRBV20-1,CSARGGYEQYF,TGCAGTGCTAGAGGGGGCTACGAGCAGTACTTC
once,TRBJ2-7,-,TRBV7-9,CASSRPTAEGHYEQYF,TGTGCCAGCAGCCGACCTACCGCGGAGGGACACTACGAGCAGTACTTC
-,TRBJ1-1,-,TRBV4-1,CASSLDEWNTEAFF,TGCGCCAGCAGCCTGGATGAGTGGAACACTGAAGCTTTCTTT
-,TRBJ2-7,-,TRBV5-1,CASSLGPTAYEQYF,TGCGCCAGCAGCTTGGGGCCCACAGCCTACGAGCAGTACTTC
-,TRBJ1-3,TRBD1,TRBV5-1,CASSFGYGTGPSGNTIYF,TGCGCCAGCAGCTTTGGTTATGGGACAGGTCCCTCTGGAAACACCATATATTTT
-,TRBJ1-2,TRBD1,TRBV19,CASATGGDYGYTF,TGTGCCAGTGCCACAGGGGGCGACTATGGCTACACCTTC
-,TRBJ1-3,-,TRBV18,CASSPLGTGSGNTIYF,TGTGCCAGCTCACCACTCGGAACAGGGTCTGGAAACACCATATATTTT
-,TRBJ1-2,TRBD1,TRBV7-9,CASSRLGQVNYGYTF,TGTGCCAGCAGCCGTCTCGGACAGGTTAACTATGGCTACACCTTC
-,TRBJ2-1,-,TRBV7-3,CASSPSVGPGNEQFF,TGTGCCAGCAGCCCAAGTGTAGGGCCGGGGAATGAGCAGTTCTTC
-,TRBJ2-7,-,TRBV18,CASSIGQRFYEQYF,TGTGCCAGCTCAATCGGACAGAGATTCTACGAGCAGTACTTC
-,TRBJ1-4,TRBD1,TRBV4-1,CASSQPDRANEKLFF,TGCGCCAGCAGCCAACCGGACAGGGCTAATGAAAAACTGTTTTTT
-,TRBJ2-7,-,TRBV18,CASSPTPTRRLKAHEQYF,TGTGCCAGCTCTCCGACCCCGACCCGGAGGCTGAAGGCCCACGAGCAGTACTTC
-,TRBJ2-1,TRBD1,TRBV6-1,CASSATGALNNEQFF,TGTGCCAGCAGTGCGACAGGGGCCCTAAACAATGAGCAGTTCTTC